The 15 T cell receptor beta chains in this list originate from one sample, sequenced in a study of OX40 agonist ivuxolimab in advanced cancers. Assay used: immunoSEQ multiplex PCR; TCRdb lists only in-frame clones, some missing. Of more than 65,000 clones listed, 70% to 90% are singletons. The material sequenced was CD4+ or CD8+ T cells sorted from blood, taken in a trial of the OX40 agonist ivuxolimab. The receptors here all came from an adult with an advanced solid tumor such as melanoma, head and neck, liver or kidney cancer.

This chain links TRBV7-3 with TRBJ2-7, with 11 bases that match TRBD2. Germline values: CDR1 SGHTA, CDR2 FQGTGA. The CDR3 runs 14 residues. J lost 3 bases, V lost 5 bases, and 3 bases had no gene match. CDR3 loop: CASSVAGGNYEQYF. The DNA for the CDR3 is TGTGCCAGCAGCGTAGCGGGGGGGAACTACGAGCAGTACTTC.

The rearrangement uses TRBV27 and TRBJ1-1; tentatively, D is TRBD1 (5 bases). The V end lost 10 bases, the J end lost 4 bases, and 19 bases lay between the germline ends. Germline V gene data show CDR1 as MNHEY and CDR2 as SMNVEV (reference sequence). This CDR3 region has 14 residues. CDR3 coding DNA: TGTGCCACCATGGCCCAGGGATGGGGCACTGAAGCTTTCTTT. This codes for CATMAQGWGTEAFF.

The V gene is TRBV7-9, the J gene TRBJ2-3, with TRBD2 matching over 12 bases. With 3 bases clipped from V and 0 bases from J, the junction kept 10 bases outside the gene matches. Germline V gene sequence: CDR1 SEHNR, CDR2 FQNEAQ (reference sequence). CDR3 length equals 19 residues. The CDR3 region has the DNA TGTGCCAGCAGCTTTCCGATGCTAGCGGGGGGGTCTAGCACAGATACGCAGTATTTT. Amino acid sequence: CASSFPMLAGGSSTDTQYF.

The V gene is TRBV19, the J gene TRBJ2-2; D gene ambiguous. CDR1 is LNHDA and CDR2 is SQIVND in the germline V gene (reference sequence). The V and J ends lost 6 bases and 1 base respectively, with 9 bases between them. This CDR3 spans 14 amino acids. For the CDR3, the DNA is TGTGCCAGTAGCCCCAGGAGGAACACCGGGGAGCTGTTTTTT. Protein sequence: CASSPRRNTGELFF.

Concerning this clone itself: The junction does not match germline at one end; this may be a read error. The chain has TRBV27 and TRBJ1-1; weak D call: TRBD1 (6 bases). Germline V gene data show CDR1 as MNHEY and CDR2 as SMNVEV (reference sequence). The CDR3 length is 13 residues. The CDR3 spells CAGSLQGDTEAFF. CDR3 DNA sequence: TGTGCCGGCAGTTTACAGGGAGACACTGAAGCTTTCTTT.

The chain links TRBV19 to TRBJ2-7; either TRBD1 or TRBD2 may fit D (5 bases each). V was shortened by 3 bases and J by 2 bases, with 11 bases between the two germline ends. This CDR3 has 14 amino acids. Per germline, CDR1 LNHDA and CDR2 SQIVND (reference sequence). The CDR3 bases are TGTGCCAGTAGTATTCGGGACGGAGCCTACGAGCAGTACTTC. This gives the protein CASSIRDGAYEQYF.

V gene TRBV5-1 combines with J gene TRBJ2-3, with 15 nucleotides matching TRBD2. V was clipped by 4 bases and J by 2 bases; unmatched bases: 14. Germline CDR1 is SGHRS and CDR2 is YFSETQ. The CDR3 totals 20 residues. The CDR3 loop is CASSLGLAGGPRLYTDTQYF. For the CDR3, the DNA is TGCGCCAGCAGCCTGGGACTAGCGGGGGGCCCTCGATTATACACAGATACGCAGTATTTT.

The chain joins TRBV5-1 to TRBJ2-7, with 7 positions matching TRBD1. The germline gives CDR1 SGHRS, CDR2 YFSETQ. Germline trimming cut 0 bases from V and 6 bases from J; bases unmatched to any gene: 6. The CDR3 loop spans 14 amino acids. CDR3 nucleotide sequence: TGCGCCAGCAGCTTGGGTCAGGGGGTAGGCGAGCAGTACTTC. Encoded protein: CASSLGQGVGEQYF.

For the CDR3, the DNA is TGTGCCAGCTCACCGGACAGGGCCGATCGGGTTCAAGAGACCCAGTACTTC. Translating gives CASSPDRADRVQETQYF. The V call is TRBV18, the J call TRBJ2-5, with 8 nucleotides matching TRBD1. Per germline, CDR1 KGHSH and CDR2 LQKENI. V was clipped by 3 bases and J by 2 bases; unmatched bases: 11. The CDR3 runs to 17 residues.

The chain recombines TRBV29-1 with TRBJ1-2; no clear D. CDR3 size: 13 residues. V lost 0 bases to trimming and J lost 4 bases, with 9 bases between them. Per germline, CDR1 SQVTM and CDR2 ANQGSEA. The CDR3 coding sequence is TGCAGCGTTGAAGAGCAACAGTCCTATGGCTACACCTTC. This sequence encodes CSVEEQQSYGYTF.

The chain links TRBV6-1 to TRBJ2-1; TRBD1 aligns across 9 bases. Per germline, CDR1 MNHNS and CDR2 SASEGT. Trimming removed 3 bases from V and 7 bases from J; junction bases left unmatched: 7. The CDR3 contains 15 residues. The CDR3 spells CASSEFGGTGNEQFF. In DNA form, the CDR3 reads TGTGCCAGCAGTGAGTTTGGTGGGACAGGGAATGAGCAGTTCTTC.

The gene calls are TRBV7-2 and TRBJ1-2; the match to TRBD1 covers 8 bases. This CDR3 contains 14 residues. J was trimmed by 8 bases and V by 5 bases; bases with no gene match: 10. Germline CDR1 is SGHTA and CDR2 is FQGNSA. The chain's CDR3 is CASSARTGRIGYTF. CDR3 in DNA: TGTGCCAGCAGCGCGAGGACAGGGCGAATCGGCTACACCTTC. The full variable domain, completed using reference TRBV7-2 and TRBJ1-2, is GAGVSQSPSNKVTEKGKDVELRCDPISGHTALYWYRQSLGQGLEFLIYFQGNSAPDKSGLPSDRFSAERTGGSVSTLTIQRTQQEDSAVYLCASSARTGRIGYTFGSGTRLTVV.

The chain has TRBV11-2 and TRBJ2-5; 7 bases map to TRBD1. From germline, CDR1 is SGHAT and CDR2 FQNNGV. The CDR3 sequence is 15 residues long. V dropped 5 bases and J dropped 4; count of bases not matched to a gene: 10. CDR3 residues: CASSLGQIFSETQYF. The CDR3 bases are TGTGCCAGCAGCCTGGGACAGATATTCTCAGAGACCCAGTACTTC.

The CDR3 region has the DNA TGTGCCAGCTCACGGGACCCCATGACTGAGCAGTACTTC. The encoded protein is CASSRDPMTEQYF. The V call is TRBV18, the J call TRBJ2-7; tentatively, D is TRBD1 or TRBD2 (5 bases each). CDR3 length equals 13 residues. Between the trimmed V and J ends, which lost 4 bases and 7 bases, there was a span of 14 bases. The germline CDR1 and CDR2 sequences are KGHSH and LQKENI.

V and J are TRBV19 and TRBJ2-7; 8 bases are a match to TRBD1. Trimming cost V 8 bases and J 3 bases; bases outside gene matches: 3. CDR1 is LNHDA and CDR2 is SQIVND in the germline V gene (reference sequence). The length of the CDR3 is 12 residues. The CDR3 loop is CASGQGVYEQYF. CDR3 DNA: TGTGCCAGTGGACAGGGCGTCTACGAGCAGTACTTC.